Listed below are T cell receptor beta chains from one sample, sequenced in a study of CD8+ T cells in alopecia areata. Sequencing used immunoSEQ multiplex PCR; TCRdb keeps in-frame clones, though not all of them. The data show some 110,000 clones, about 60% seen once. This specimen consisted of CD8+ T cells sorted from blood, obtained at week 24, from a patient treated with tofacitinib. These receptors were taken from a human donor with alopecia areata. The conserved cysteine and the conserved F or W are not part of the CDR3 here. Fields, in order: V gene, J gene, CDR3 protein.

>TRBV5-4|TRBJ2-7
ASSLDRAYEQY
>TRBV6-5|TRBJ2-1
ASSPGLAGHNEQF
>TRBV7-9|TRBJ1-1
ASSLVHAPEAF
>TRBV5-1|TRBJ2-3
ASSFPGHKTSTDTQY
>TRBV10-3|TRBJ2-1
AISVGGLDEQF
>TRBV11-2|TRBJ1-6
ASSFLQGSHNSPLH
>TRBV2|TRBJ2-1
ASSEAGGNSYNEQF
>TRBV7-9|TRBJ2-7
ASSVGQSYEQY
>TRBV27|TRBJ2-2
ASSQGGGGELF
>TRBV27|TRBJ2-7
ASSRGTASYEQY
>TRBV11-2|TRBJ2-2
ASHTGTGGPGELF
>TRBV11-2|TRBJ2-7
ASSLVGTYEQY
>TRBV7-9|TRBJ2-5
ASSWTGTELQETQY
>TRBV10-2|TRBJ1-1
ASTPPEYRGSTEAF
>TRBV6-5|TRBJ2-3
ASSYEQGPDTQY
>TRBV9|TRBJ1-3
ASSVEGTSGNTIY
>TRBV29-1|TRBJ1-2
SVAGTGAYGYT
>TRBV27|TRBJ1-1
ASSLSAGMNTEAF
>TRBV5-1|TRBJ1-1
ASSWAGQGDTEAF
>TRBV5-6|TRBJ1-5
ASSNRDSNQPQH
>TRBV27|TRBJ1-6
ASSLTGTNSPLH
>TRBV27|TRBJ2-3
ASSHWGDRVTDTQY